This T cell receptor (beta chain) is from a study of CD8 T cells in Susac syndrome (dated by TCRdb to about 2019). With respect to the entire study: The study used repertoire sequencing to test whether antigen drove CD8+ T cell activation and differentiation in Susac syndrome.

To note about this clonotype: Its binding antigen is unknown. No base quality information exists; no much larger clone differs at one position.

Overall study results and their limits: The study acknowledged that relatively few individuals were included in the TCR sequencing and HLA analysis.

Peripheral blood CD8+ and CD4+ T cells from healthy donors, Susac syndrome patients and multiple sclerosis patients were profiled by high-throughput TCR beta sequencing. Treatment-naive patients with stable or active relapsing-remitting disease fulfilling revised McDonald criteria were used as multiple sclerosis controls. Bulk CD8+ and CD4+ T cells were purified by magnetic negative isolation, while CD8+ TEMRA cells were enriched using FACS. Blood was collected in EDTA tubes and processed within 24 hours, with PBMCs isolated through density gradient centrifugation. PBMCs intended for TCR sequencing were cryopreserved in liquid nitrogen and were subsequently thawed in a 37 degrees C water bath. A purity of at least 90% was achieved for sorted or isolated CD4+, CD8+ and CD8+ TEMRA cells. RNA was extracted with the RNeasy kit and roughly 0.45 to 1 ug was reverse transcribed using random hexamers. The immunoSEQ multiplex PCR assay, which covers 54 Vbeta and 13 Jbeta segments, was used to amplify TCR beta CDR3 regions. Bias from PCR amplification was corrected by using a synthetic template baseline for primer optimization and for computational correction. In the authors' own workflow: Only productive sequences were kept, with reads annotated to V, D and J genes according to IMGT and analyzed in immunoSEQ Analyzer. To calculate clonality, Shannon entropy was normalized by log2 of the number of productive unique sequences and then subtracted from one. For each patient and control, public and private clones were evaluated among the 100 most prevalent clones. A clone was defined as Susac-specific if it was absent from the healthy and MS cohorts, from roughly 1,000 published viral clones and from other ImmuneACCESS disease sequences. The public reads were reprocessed in TCRdb via fastp at Q25 and MiXCR, keeping in-frame beta chains. Entries that share a CDR3 protein sequence are merged under the most common genes and DNA. These V and J calls originate from TCRdb's pipeline instead of the authors' own analysis. The sample table lists about 210,000 distinct CDR3 sequences, nearly 97% of them with a count of one. The ten most abundant clones make up 0.08% to 0.095% of the sample.

The germline V gene (reference sequence) supplies CDR1 GTSNPN and CDR2 SVGIG. V sheds 8 bases and J sheds 4 bases, leaving 9 bases between their ends. The CDR3 runs 11 amino acids, cysteine and phenylalanine included. The only DNA kept is the CDR3, 33 bases in frame from the first base. Sequencing input: CD4+ T cells from PBMCs. This sequence uses TRBV30 and TRBJ2-1; no D gene is confidently identified. This sequence was found in a human donor with multiple sclerosis. In nucleotide form, the sequence is TGTGCCCACCAGGAATACAATGAGCAGTTCTTC. It specifies CAHQEYNEQFF.